This TCR beta chain was profiled in a study of shared clonotypes between healthy human individuals. Generated by immunoSEQ multiplex PCR, the TCRdb table keeps only in-frame clones and is missing some. In the table there are about 190,000 clones, over 50% of which are singletons. Germline CDR1 and CDR2: MNHEY and SVGAGI. The length of the CDR3 is 14 residues. V trimming: 6 bases; J trimming: 12 bases; junction bases outside the gene matches: 8. This TCR derives from a man aged 25 to 40 in good health. Sequenced input: memory CD4+ T cells sorted from blood. Subset meaning: CD45RA-negative fraction. The rearrangement uses TRBV6-5 and TRBJ2-1; 13 nucleotides align to TRBD2. CDR3 nucleotides: TGTGCCAGCAGACTAGCGGGAGGGGGTCTAGGGCAGTTCTTC. Its translation is CASRLAGGGLGQFF.